The next 16 T cell receptor beta chains were all read from a single sample in a study of OX40 agonist ivuxolimab in advanced cancers. Method: immunoSEQ multiplex PCR; TCRdb's copy keeps in-frame clones and lacks some. The table has under 25,000 clones, about 76% seen once. The source was CD4+ or CD8+ T cells sorted from blood, collected in a trial of the OX40 agonist ivuxolimab. The receptors derive from an adult with an advanced solid tumor such as melanoma, head and neck, liver or kidney cancer.

The gene calls are TRBV9 and TRBJ1-2; a weak D match, TRBD1 (5 bases). CDR1 is SGDLS and CDR2 is YYNGEE in the germline V gene. The CDR3 spans 15 residues. Trimming stripped 2 bases from V and 3 bases from J, with 14 bases between. The CDR3 spells CASSVGSPGDYGYTF. The CDR3 nucleotides are TGTGCCAGCAGCGTGGGGTCGCCGGGGGACTATGGCTACACCTTC.

The rearrangement uses TRBV28 and TRBJ1-1; D perhaps matches TRBD1 (5 bases). The CDR3 totals 15 residues. Germline CDR1 and CDR2: MDHEN and SYDVKM. V lost 7 bases, J lost 1 base, and 16 bases lay in between. CDR3 DNA: TGTGCCAGCACTTCGGGACTCCTGGGGAACACTGAAGCTTTCTTT. Protein product: CASTSGLLGNTEAFF.

The J gene is TRBJ1-1, the V gene TRBV5-1; maybe TRBD1 (6 bases). The V and J ends lost 1 base and 8 bases respectively, with 15 bases between them. This CDR3 has 14 amino acids. Per germline, CDR1 SGHRS and CDR2 YFSETQ. CDR3 loop: CASSLQGTEMEAFF. Here the CDR3 DNA reads TGCGCCAGCAGCTTGCAGGGGACCGAAATGGAAGCTTTCTTT.

The sample holds one count of this clone. CDR3 loop: CASSSIPDRVFYGYTF. The CDR3 bases are TGTGCCAGCAGTTCCATTCCGGACAGGGTTTTTTATGGCTACACCTTC. The chain is built from TRBV27 and TRBJ1-2; TRBD1 matches at 8 bases. Germline CDR1 MNHEY, CDR2 SMNVEV (reference sequence). Trimming took 4 bases from V and 5 from J; bases not matched to a gene: 12. The CDR3 extends over 16 amino acids.

CDR3 DNA: TGTGCCAGCAAGGATTATAAGGGAGGGCCCGGAGAGACCCAGTACTTC. Encoded protein: CASKDYKGGPGETQYF. This chain connects TRBV6-6 to TRBJ2-5; 7 bases map to TRBD2. The CDR3 is made up of 16 amino acids. The germline CDR1 and CDR2 sequences are MNHNY and SVGAGI (reference sequence). V lost 7 bases, J lost 4 bases, and 15 bases stayed unmatched.

This sequence joins TRBV6-5 and TRBJ2-2; TRBD1 matches 9 bases. Unmatched junction bases numbered 8, after V lost 6 bases and J lost 6 bases. CDR3 length: 15 residues. In germline, CDR1 is MNHEY, CDR2 SVGAGI. CDR3 bases: TGTGCCAGCAGCAAGAGACAGGGGGGGTCCGGGGAGCTGTTTTTT. Translated, it gives CASSKRQGGSGELFF.

The V gene is TRBV27, the J gene TRBJ2-3, with TRBD2 matching over 8 bases. With V trimmed by 5 bases and J by 0 bases, 10 bases remained unmatched. Germline loops: CDR1 MNHEY, CDR2 SMNVEV (reference sequence). The CDR3 length is 17 residues. CDR3 in DNA: TGTGCCAGCAGTATCTTGCAGCGGGGGCCTAGCACAGATACGCAGTATTTT. Protein: CASSILQRGPSTDTQYF.

The rearrangement joins TRBV4-3 to TRBJ2-1, with TRBD2 matching over 10 bases. Trimming removed 0 bases from V and 4 bases from J; junction bases left unmatched: 6. This CDR3 region has 17 residues. The germline gives CDR1 LGHNA, CDR2 YSLEER. As DNA, the CDR3 is TGCGCCAGCAGCCAAGACCTTCTAGCGGGGGTATACAATGAGCAGTTCTTC. This codes for CASSQDLLAGVYNEQFF.

The chain employs TRBV10-1 and TRBJ2-7; 9 bases line up with TRBD2. The V segment lost 7 bases and the J segment 3 bases; nucleotides outside the gene matches: 4. CDR1 and CDR2 from the germline V gene are WNHNN and SYGVQD (reference sequence). The CDR3 spans 13 residues. The CDR3 DNA reads as TGCGCCAGCACTGGACTAGCGAGCTACGAGCAGTACTTC. Protein product: CASTGLASYEQYF.

V and J are TRBV5-5 and TRBJ1-1, with 8 positions matching TRBD1. The germline V gene has CDR1 SGHKS and CDR2 YYEKEE (reference sequence). The CDR3 extends over 15 amino acids. Losses at the gene ends were 4 bases for V and 4 bases for J; bases not matched to a gene: 9. The CDR3 here is CASSIDRGEVTEAFF. The CDR3 DNA follows: TGTGCCAGCAGCATAGACAGGGGTGAGGTCACTGAAGCTTTCTTT.

The chain has TRBV7-2 and TRBJ1-3; D ambiguous. Deletions cut 4 bases from V and 0 bases from J, with 10 bases between. The CDR3 covers 15 residues. CDR1 and CDR2 (germline): SGHTA, FQGNSA. The CDR3 bases are TGTGCCAGCAGCTCATCGCAAAGCTCTGGAAACACCATATATTTT. Protein product: CASSSSQSSGNTIYF.

The genes are TRBV5-4 and TRBJ2-7, with D perhaps given as TRBD1 or TRBD2 (7 bases each). V was trimmed by 0 bases and J by 2 bases, leaving 18 bases between them. The CDR3 length is 17 residues. The germline V gene encodes CDR1 SGHNT and CDR2 YYREEE (reference sequence). The DNA for the CDR3 is TGTGCCAGCAGCTTGGCCCCAGGGGGGGCCGGCGCCTACGAGCAGTACTTC. Protein: CASSLAPGGAGAYEQYF. The variable domain in full, with the rest retrieved from reference TRBV5-4 and TRBJ2-7, is ETGVTQSPTHLIKTRGQQVTLRCSSQSGHNTVSWYQQALGQGPQFIFQYYREEENGRGNFPPRFSGLQFPNYSSELNVNALELDDSALYLCASSLAPGGAGAYEQYFGPGTRLTVT.

This clone is a singleton in its sample. This rearrangement joins TRBV19 to TRBJ1-5; a possible D gene is TRBD1 (5 bases). Germline lookup yields CDR1 LNHDA and CDR2 SQIVND (reference sequence). The CDR3 runs 15 residues. V lost 5 bases and J lost 0, with 11 bases in between. Here the CDR3 DNA reads TGTGCCAGTAGTGTGGGGGTGTATAGCAATCAGCCCCAGCATTTT. Its protein is CASSVGVYSNQPQHF.

This chain joins TRBV5-1 and TRBJ2-1; 7 bases match TRBD2. Germline CDR1 SGHRS, CDR2 YFSETQ. The V segment lost 2 bases and the J segment 4 bases; nucleotides outside the gene matches: 12. CDR3 size: 17 residues. This CDR3 reads CASSFPVDSGWYNEQFF. The CDR3 nucleotides read TGCGCCAGCAGCTTTCCGGTGGATAGCGGGTGGTACAATGAGCAGTTCTTC.

This sequence joins TRBV5-6 and TRBJ2-1, with 7 nucleotides matching TRBD1. Trimming at V came to 1 base and at J to 7 bases, leaving 11 bases not matched to a gene. The V gene's germline CDR1 is SGHDT and CDR2 YYEEEE. The CDR3 length is 16 residues. CDR3 sequence reads: CASSLHRGIANNEQFF. CDR3 nucleotides: TGTGCCAGCAGCTTGCACAGGGGAATAGCGAATAATGAGCAGTTCTTC.

Only a few counts were recorded for this clone. The rearrangement links TRBV5-4 to TRBJ1-1; D call uncertain. V was trimmed by 0 bases and J by 1 base, leaving 13 bases between them. The CDR3 consists of 16 residues. Germline CDR1 reads SGHNT; CDR2 reads YYREEE (reference sequence). In nucleotides, the CDR3 is TGTGCCAGCAGCTTGGGGACCTGGCTGAAGAACACTGAAGCTTTCTTT. Translating gives CASSLGTWLKNTEAFF. The full variable domain, completed using reference TRBV5-4 and TRBJ1-1, is ETGVTQSPTHLIKTRGQQVTLRCSSQSGHNTVSWYQQALGQGPQFIFQYYREEENGRGNFPPRFSGLQFPNYSSELNVNALELDDSALYLCASSLGTWLKNTEAFFGQGTRLTVV.